Each of the 21 T cell receptor beta chains below was sequenced from the same sample in a study of Ad26.COV2.S vaccination and SARS-CoV-2 variants (dated by TCRdb to 2020 to 2022). Libraries were constructed by the immunoSEQ multiplex PCR assay. TCRdb mirrors the immuneACCESS table, restricted to in-frame sequences. Some clones are absent from its copies; in checked studies, under half trace to an unresolved V gene, and the reason for the others is unknown. Here the sample has about 350,000 clones; around 84% occur a single time. The top ten clonotypes cover 3.3% of the sample. The sample's treatment or condition label, decoded: roughly 18 received Ad26.COV2.S at low or high dose, single or two shots; several received placebo; per-sample allocation not given. For vaccine and placebo recipients, the sequenced repertoires came from samples collected on day 63 after the first injection. The sequences come from peripheral blood, collected in a trial of Ad26.COV2.S vaccine versus placebo. All receptors derive from a person between 18 and 60 years old who received the Ad26.COV2.S COVID-19 vaccine or a placebo.

The rearrangement uses TRBV6-5 and TRBJ2-3; D is perhaps TRBD1 (5 bases). Trimming removed 6 bases at V and 7 bases at J, with 14 bases between. The CDR3 extends over 13 amino acids. Germline V lookup: CDR1 MNHEY, CDR2 SVGAGI. CDR3 residues: CASRARGRNTQYF. CDR3 nucleotide sequence: TGTGCCAGCAGGGCAAGGGGCAGAAATACGCAGTATTTT.

This chain connects TRBV11-2 to TRBJ1-3; 9 bases line up with TRBD1. CDR1 is SGHAT, CDR2 FQNNGV, per germline. The CDR3 consists of 16 residues. J was trimmed by 3 bases and V by 3 bases; bases with no gene match: 6. CDR3 DNA sequence: TGTGCCAGCAGCTTTACAGGGGGCGCATATGGAAACACCATATATTTT. Translation: CASSFTGGAYGNTIYF.

V usage is TRBV27 and J usage is TRBJ1-1, with TRBD1 matching 7 bases. CDR3 length: 16 amino acids. Trimming at V came to 6 bases and at J to 3 bases, leaving 13 bases not matched to a gene. The germline gives CDR1 MNHEY, CDR2 SMNVEV (reference sequence). The CDR3 DNA sequence: TGTGCCAGCAGCCCTCAAGGTGTCAGGGGGTACACTGAAGCTTTCTTT. It specifies CASSPQGVRGYTEAFF.

This rearrangement joins TRBV9 to TRBJ2-7; unclear D gene. Germline-derived CDR1 and CDR2 are SGDLS and YYNGEE. This CDR3 contains 15 residues. V was shortened by 0 bases and J by 5 bases, with 15 bases between the two germline ends. This CDR3 reads CASSVGGRFGNEQYF. CDR3 sequence (DNA): TGTGCCAGCAGCGTAGGGGGAAGGTTTGGGAACGAGCAGTACTTC.

The chain couples TRBV3-1 (or the pseudogene TRBV3-2) to TRBJ2-7; TRBD1 matches 8 bases. CDR3 length equals 15 residues. V was pared by 4 bases and J by 3 bases, with 8 bases of the junction left unmatched. Germline CDR1 LGHDT, CDR2 YNNKEL (reference sequence). As DNA, the CDR3 is TGTGCCAGCAGCCCTTCCTGGACAGGGTACTACGAGCAGTACTTC. It yields the protein CASSPSWTGYYEQYF.

This clone appeared a single time. The chain links TRBV18 to TRBJ2-1; tentatively, D is TRBD2 (6 bases). Trimming took 6 bases from V and 4 from J, leaving 22 bases between them. CDR3 length equals 17 residues. The V gene's germline CDR1 is KGHSH and CDR2 LQKENI. The CDR3 DNA is TGTGCCAGCTCCAAGGACGCCGGGACTCTTACATACAATGAGCAGTTCTTC. Translation: CASSKDAGTLTYNEQFF.

The chain employs TRBV28 and TRBJ2-7; the match to TRBD2 covers 10 bases. The germline gives CDR1 MDHEN, CDR2 SYDVKM. The V and J ends lost 2 bases and 4 bases, in that order; junction bases with no gene match: 5. The CDR3 has 15 residues. The DNA for the CDR3 is TGTGCCAGCAGTTTACCGACTAGCGGGCTTTACGAGCAGTACTTC. Its protein is CASSLPTSGLYEQYF. The full variable domain, with the rest looked up from reference TRBV28 and TRBJ2-7, is DVKVTQSSRYLVKRTGEKVFLECVQDMDHENMFWYRQDPGLGLRLIYFSYDVKMKEKGDIPEGYSVSREKKERFSLILESASTNQTSMYLCASSLPTSGLYEQYFGPGTRLTVT.

The chain has TRBV27 and TRBJ2-7; tentatively, D is TRBD1 (6 bases). The CDR3 runs to 16 residues. V lost 4 bases, J lost 2 bases, and 18 bases lay in between. Germline V CDR1 and CDR2: MNHEY, SMNVEV (reference sequence). The CDR3 loop reads CASSSGDTPKPYEQYF. The CDR3, as DNA: TGTGCCAGCAGTTCCGGGGACACTCCCAAACCCTACGAGCAGTACTTC.

As DNA, the CDR3 is TGCGCCAGCAGCCAAGGGACCGCGGGGATTGGCGAGCAGTACTTC. This translates into CASSQGTAGIGEQYF. The gene calls are TRBV5-1 and TRBJ2-7; D is perhaps TRBD2 (6 bases). The germline V gene encodes CDR1 SGHRS and CDR2 YFSETQ. This CDR3 comprises 15 residues. Trimming took 4 bases from V and 6 from J, leaving 20 bases between them. Supplemented by reference TRBV5-1 and TRBJ2-7, the full variable domain reads KAGVTQTPRYLIKTRGQQVTLSCSPISGHRSVSWYQQTPGQGLQFLFEYFSETQRNKGNFPGRFSGRQFSNSRSEMNVSTLELGDSALYLCASSQGTAGIGEQYFGPGTRLTVT.

This clone was seen a single time. The V call is TRBV10-1, the J call TRBJ1-1; no reliable D call. V gave up 2 bases and J gave up 3 bases, with 7 bases separating them. The CDR3 consists of 13 residues. CDR1 is WNHNN and CDR2 is SYGVQD in the germline V gene (reference sequence). The CDR3 sequence: CASSEMRDTEAFF. The CDR3 nucleotides are TGCGCCAGCAGTGAGATGCGTGACACTGAAGCTTTCTTT.

This clone occurred a few times. The genes are TRBV7-9 and TRBJ2-7; D not certain. The ends were cut back, 7 bases at V and 4 bases at J, with 11 bases in the middle. The CDR3 contains 12 residues. The germline gives CDR1 SEHNR, CDR2 FQNEAQ (reference sequence). CDR3 protein: CASTNSRYEQYF. CDR3 sequence (DNA): TGTGCCAGCACCAATTCGAGGTACGAGCAGTACTTC.

Written as DNA, the CDR3 is TGTGCCATCAGTGAGTTCCCGGACGGGCAGACCCAGTACTTC. This gives the protein CAISEFPDGQTQYF. The chain recombines TRBV10-3 with TRBJ2-5; no clear D. Trimming took 1 base from V and 6 from J, leaving 12 bases between them. Germline loops: CDR1 ENHRY, CDR2 SYGVKD. The CDR3 spans 14 residues.

The chain has TRBV5-1 and TRBJ1-1; tentatively, D is TRBD1 (5 bases). CDR1 and CDR2 from the germline V gene are SGHRS and YFSETQ. CDR3 size: 12 residues. Trimming left V 3 bases short and J 5 bases short, with 8 bases between. The CDR3 here is CASSSGVTEAFF. The CDR3 DNA reads TGCGCCAGCAGCTCGGGGGTGACTGAAGCTTTCTTT.

The V gene is TRBV6-2 or TRBV6-3, the J gene TRBJ2-7; 9 bases fit TRBD2. This CDR3 contains 14 residues. Germline V gives CDR1 MNHEY, CDR2 SVGEGT. J lost 2 bases, V lost 4 bases, and 3 bases had no gene match. Here the CDR3 reads CASSSLAGTYEQYF. The DNA of the CDR3 is TGTGCCAGCAGTTCTCTAGCGGGAACCTACGAGCAGTACTTC.

For the CDR3, the DNA is TGTGCCAGCAGCTTAGTGACAGGGGGAGCCAAAAACATTCAGTACTTC. It is translated as CASSLVTGGAKNIQYF. The chain carries TRBV11-2 and TRBJ2-4, with 9 nucleotides matching TRBD1. There are 16 residues in the CDR3. Per the germline V gene, CDR1 is SGHAT and CDR2 is FQNNGV. Trimming took 1 base from V and 0 from J; bases not matched to a gene: 1. Complete variable domain (other parts from reference TRBV11-2 and TRBJ2-4): EAGVAQSPRYKIIEKRQSVAFWCNPISGHATLYWYQQILGQGPKLLIQFQNNGVVDDSQLPKDRFSAERLKGVDSTLKIQPAKLEDSAVYLCASSLVTGGAKNIQYFGAGTRLSVL.

The chain recombines TRBV7-2 with TRBJ2-5; a possible D gene is TRBD2 (5 bases). CDR1 SGHTA and CDR2 FQGNSA come from the germline V gene. The CDR3 is made up of 14 amino acids. V lost 5 bases to trimming and J lost 4 bases, with 14 bases between them. This CDR3 reads CASSPGRGSETQYF. Written as DNA, the CDR3 is TGTGCCAGCAGCCCCGGTCGAGGGTCAGAGACCCAGTACTTC.

J is TRBJ2-7 and V is TRBV3-1 (or the pseudogene TRBV3-2); 7 positions match TRBD1. Germline CDR1 and CDR2: LGHDT and YNNKEL (reference sequence). CDR3 length: 13 amino acids. V gave up 8 bases and J gave up 0 bases; unmatched junction bases: 4. The CDR3 is CASSRDSSYEQYF. For the CDR3, the DNA is TGTGCCAGCTCCCGGGACAGCTCCTACGAGCAGTACTTC.

The chain has TRBV7-9 and TRBJ2-7, with D unresolved. This CDR3 contains 12 residues. V gave up 2 bases and J gave up 5 bases, with 7 bases separating them. Looked up from germline, CDR1 is SEHNR and CDR2 is FQNEAQ (reference sequence). The CDR3 loop is CASSLPGHEQYF. CDR3 sequence (DNA): TGTGCCAGCAGCTTACCCGGCCACGAGCAGTACTTC.

This chain links TRBV5-6 with TRBJ1-1, with D unclear. With 5 bases removed from V and 1 base from J, the gap between germline ends came to 12 bases. The CDR3 contains 14 residues. Germline V gives CDR1 SGHDT, CDR2 YYEEEE. CDR3: CASRLLDGNTEAFF. The CDR3 DNA follows: TGTGCCAGCAGATTGTTGGACGGGAACACTGAAGCTTTCTTT. The full variable domain, in which reference TRBV5-6 and TRBJ1-1 provide the parts outside the CDR3, is DAGVTQSPTHLIKTRGQQVTLRCSPKSGHDTVSWYQQALGQGPQFIFQYYEEEERQRGNFPDRFSGHQFPNYSSELNVNALLLGDSALYLCASRLLDGNTEAFFGQGTRLTVV.

This clone was detected only once. This sequence joins TRBV3-1 (or the pseudogene TRBV3-2) and TRBJ2-2; D uncertain. This CDR3 has 16 residues. V lost 1 base to trimming and J lost 2 bases, with 11 bases between them. Germline CDR1 is LGHDT and CDR2 is YNNKEL (reference sequence). Here the CDR3 reads CASSQVRPPNTGELFF. For the CDR3, the DNA is TGTGCCAGCAGCCAAGTCCGGCCGCCAAACACCGGGGAGCTGTTTTTT.

This clone was seen only a few times. The rearrangement links TRBV13 to TRBJ1-1; D perhaps matches TRBD1 (6 bases). The CDR3 runs 17 residues. The V gene lost 8 bases and the J gene lost 0 bases, with 22 bases spanning the gap. Germline V gene data show CDR1 as PRHDT and CDR2 as FYEKMQ (reference sequence). The CDR3: CASARGPSPNMNTEAFF. For the CDR3, the DNA is TGTGCCAGCGCCAGGGGCCCTTCCCCCAACATGAACACTGAAGCTTTCTTT.